These 27 T cell receptor beta chains share one sample of origin, sequenced in a study of cytomegalovirus exposure and HLA in healthy donors. The PCR made use of 60 Vbeta and 13 Jbeta primers. Sequencing used immunoSEQ multiplex PCR; TCRdb keeps in-frame clones, though not all of them. The table has more than 150,000 clones, roughly 87% seen once. The sequenced sample consisted of PBMCs. All receptors derive from a girl less than two years old in good health and CMV-seronegative.

V usage is TRBV19 and J usage is TRBJ1-2; 7 nucleotides match TRBD1. The germline V gene has CDR1 LNHDA and CDR2 SQIVND (reference sequence). The CDR3 has 13 residues. J gave up 4 bases and V 8 bases, and 7 bases lay outside the gene matches. CDR3 sequence: CASRTGAGYGYTF. In nucleotides, the CDR3 is TGTGCCAGTCGTACAGGGGCGGGCTATGGCTACACCTTC.

The chain is built from TRBV11-3 and TRBJ2-3; D possibly corresponds to TRBD2 (7 bases). The V end lost 3 bases, the J end lost 4 bases, and 8 bases lay between the germline ends. This CDR3 comprises 13 residues. Germline CDR1 is SGHNT and CDR2 is YENEEA. The DNA for the CDR3 is TGTGCCAGCAGCTTGGGGGGGCCAGATACGCAGTATTTT. Its translation is CASSLGGPDTQYF.

The V gene is TRBV18, the J gene TRBJ2-5, with D possibly matching TRBD2 (5 bases). Germline V gene data show CDR1 as KGHSH and CDR2 as LQKENI. The CDR3 runs 13 residues. Trimming left V 5 bases short and J 3 bases short, with 10 bases between. Here the CDR3 reads CASSWTREETQYF. CDR3 bases: TGTGCCAGCTCATGGACTCGGGAAGAGACCCAGTACTTC.

The V gene is TRBV9, the J gene TRBJ2-2; TRBD2 aligns across 10 bases. CDR1 is SGDLS, CDR2 YYNGEE, per germline. The CDR3 is 16 residues long. The V gene end was trimmed by 0 bases and the J gene end by 4 bases; junction bases not matched to a gene: 3. The CDR3 sequence is CASSVGTSGPTGELFF. The CDR3 DNA follows: TGTGCCAGCAGCGTAGGGACTAGCGGACCCACCGGGGAGCTGTTTTTT. The whole variable domain, filled in from reference TRBV9 and TRBJ2-2, reads DSGVTQTPKHLITATGQRVTLRCSPRSGDLSVYWYQQSLDQGLQFLIQYYNGEERAKGNILERFSAQQFPDLHSELNLSSLELGDSALYFCASSVGTSGPTGELFFGEGSRLTVL.

The chain uses TRBV27 and TRBJ2-2; tentative D call: TRBD1 (6 bases). There are 16 residues in the CDR3. The V gene lost 2 bases and the J gene lost 5 bases, with 15 bases spanning the gap. CDR1 is MNHEY and CDR2 is SMNVEV in the germline V gene (reference sequence). CDR3 nucleotide sequence: TGTGCCAGCAGTTTAACCGGGACATCCTTGACCGGGGAGCTGTTTTTT. Translating gives CASSLTGTSLTGELFF.

The chain has TRBV10-1 and TRBJ2-2; tentative D call: TRBD2 (6 bases). The CDR3 contains 15 residues. Germline assignment: CDR1 WNHNN and CDR2 SYGVQD (reference sequence). The ends were cut back, 6 bases at V and 1 base at J, with 12 bases in the middle. The CDR3 spells CASSRGSGNTGELFF. The CDR3 bases are TGCGCCAGCAGCCGTGGTAGCGGGAACACCGGGGAGCTGTTTTTT.

The genes are TRBV6-4 and TRBJ2-3; 11 nucleotides agree with TRBD2. The CDR3 is 17 amino acids. The germline V gene has CDR1 MRHNA and CDR2 SNTAGT. V lost 7 bases and J lost 2; bases outside the gene matches: 11. As DNA, the CDR3 is TGTGCCAGCACGAGCGTAGCGGGAGGGCCCTCCACAGATACGCAGTATTTT. Its translation is CASTSVAGGPSTDTQYF.

The chain is built from TRBV12-5 and TRBJ2-1; a weak D match, TRBD1 (6 bases). The length of the CDR3 is 15 residues. Trimming removed 3 bases at V and 5 bases at J, with 14 bases between. CDR1 and CDR2 from the germline V gene are LGHNT and FRNRAP. The CDR3 sequence is CASGFQQGVNNEQFF. DNA of the CDR3: TGTGCTAGTGGTTTCCAACAGGGTGTTAACAATGAGCAGTTCTTC.

The J gene is TRBJ1-2, the V gene TRBV4-1, with 8 bases lining up with TRBD1. The length of the CDR3 is 14 residues. J gave up 8 bases and V 1 base, and 6 bases lay outside the gene matches. Germline CDR1 is MGHRA and CDR2 is YSYEKL. The CDR3 nucleotides are TGCGCCAGCAGCCAAGTACCAGGGGGCAAGGGCTACACCTTC. Amino acids: CASSQVPGGKGYTF.

This chain uses TRBV19 with TRBJ2-5, with 10 bases matching TRBD2. Germline CDR1 and CDR2: LNHDA and SQIVND (reference sequence). This CDR3 spans 16 amino acids. V lost 6 bases, J lost 3 bases, and 10 bases stayed unmatched. CDR3: CASRASGSRRKETQYF. CDR3 DNA sequence: TGTGCCAGTAGGGCTAGCGGGAGTAGGAGAAAAGAGACCCAGTACTTC.

The gene calls are TRBV4-3 and TRBJ1-3, with D hard to call. The V end lost 6 bases, the J end lost 0 bases, and 12 bases lay between the germline ends. This CDR3 has 15 residues. Germline V gene sequence: CDR1 LGHNA, CDR2 YSLEER. As DNA, the CDR3 is TGCGCCAGCAGTCTCGGGAGATCCTCTGGAAACACCATATATTTT. Protein sequence: CASSLGRSSGNTIYF.

In DNA, the CDR3 is TGCGCCAGCAGCTTGGGCCCCACTAGCGGGAGCACAGATACGCAGTATTTT. The encoded protein is CASSLGPTSGSTDTQYF. The V gene is TRBV5-1, the J gene TRBJ2-3; 9 bases fit TRBD2. Germline values: CDR1 SGHRS, CDR2 YFSETQ. V was pared by 0 bases and J by 0 bases, with 5 bases of the junction left unmatched. The CDR3 totals 17 residues.

The CDR3 DNA reads TGTGCCAGCAGCGTAACCCCCGAGCCGGCCGGGGAGCTGTTTTTT. This translates into CASSVTPEPAGELFF. The chain couples TRBV9 to TRBJ2-2; D is ambiguous. CDR3 length: 15 amino acids. V dropped 1 base and J dropped 6 bases, with 13 bases sitting between them. Germline CDR1 reads SGDLS; CDR2 reads YYNGEE. The full variable domain, with the rest looked up from reference TRBV9 and TRBJ2-2, is DSGVTQTPKHLITATGQRVTLRCSPRSGDLSVYWYQQSLDQGLQFLIQYYNGEERAKGNILERFSAQQFPDLHSELNLSSLELGDSALYFCASSVTPEPAGELFFGEGSRLTVL.

The gene calls are TRBV7-9 and TRBJ1-4; 8 positions agree with TRBD1. The V gene's germline CDR1 is SEHNR and CDR2 FQNEAQ (reference sequence). The V and J ends lost 5 bases and 3 bases, in that order; junction bases with no gene match: 5. The CDR3 length is 15 residues. This chain's CDR3 is CASSTAGGPNEKLFF. The CDR3 DNA sequence: TGTGCCAGCAGCACCGCAGGGGGCCCTAATGAAAAACTGTTTTTT.

This chain uses TRBV11-2 with TRBJ2-5; 10 bases map to TRBD2. The CDR3 is 17 residues long. V lost 5 bases, J lost 5 bases, and 14 bases stayed unmatched. Per the germline V gene, CDR1 is SGHAT and CDR2 is FQNNGV. The DNA for the CDR3 is TGTGCCAGCAGCCCCGGGGCGAGCGGGGGGGCGGGGGAGACCCAGTACTTC. Amino acids: CASSPGASGGAGETQYF.

The gene calls are TRBV7-8 and TRBJ1-5, with 9 bases identical to TRBD1. Per germline, CDR1 SGHVS and CDR2 FQNEAQ. V was pared by 5 bases and J by 3 bases, with 8 bases of the junction left unmatched. The CDR3 length is 16 residues. The CDR3 loop reads CASSPDRGSYNQPQHF. The CDR3 DNA sequence: TGTGCCAGCAGCCCGGACAGGGGTTCGTACAATCAGCCCCAGCATTTT.

This clone was counted only a few times. The rearrangement links TRBV7-8 to TRBJ2-2; the D is unclear. The V end was cut by 3 bases, the J end by 6 bases, with 8 bases between. In germline, CDR1 is SGHVS, CDR2 FQNEAQ. The CDR3 loop spans 13 amino acids. CDR3 DNA sequence: TGTGCCAGCAGCTTTTCAGGTCCCGGGGAGCTGTTTTTT. Its protein product is CASSFSGPGELFF.

This chain connects TRBV9 to TRBJ2-5; 14 bases match TRBD2. Germline V gene data show CDR1 as SGDLS and CDR2 as YYNGEE. V lost 0 bases and J lost 7; bases outside the gene matches: 5. This CDR3 has 16 residues. CDR3 amino acids: CASSVAGLAGVVTQYF. CDR3 nucleotides: TGTGCCAGCAGCGTAGCGGGACTAGCGGGAGTAGTGACCCAGTACTTC.

On this clone: A read error may account for a junction end that differs from germline. The CDR3 nucleotides are TGTGCCAGCAGCTTAGTGCAGCCAGGGGTCACCCACTTT. Amino acid sequence: CASSLVQPGVTHF. This chain uses TRBV7-2 with TRBJ1-1; TRBD1 might be the D (6 bases). Germline CDR1 is SGHTA and CDR2 is FQGNSA. CDR3 length equals 13 residues.

This chain connects TRBV28 to TRBJ1-4, with TRBD1 matching 8 bases. Germline V gene data show CDR1 as MDHEN and CDR2 as SYDVKM. With 0 bases clipped from V and 4 bases from J, the junction kept 16 bases outside the gene matches. The CDR3 runs 20 residues. CDR3 loop: CASSLCNFQGALLFNEKLFF. In nucleotides, the CDR3 is TGTGCCAGCAGTTTATGCAATTTTCAGGGGGCCCTACTCTTTAATGAAAAACTGTTTTTT.

The V call is TRBV4-1, the J call TRBJ2-4; 16 bases map to TRBD2. Germline V gene data show CDR1 as MGHRA and CDR2 as YSYEKL. Trimming at V came to 7 bases and at J to 0 bases, leaving 12 bases not matched to a gene. There are 20 residues in the CDR3. DNA of the CDR3: TGCGCCAGCACCATCCGACCGGGACTAGCGGGGGGGCTAGCCAAAAACATTCAGTACTTC. The encoded protein is CASTIRPGLAGGLAKNIQYF.

V and J are TRBV29-1 and TRBJ2-1, with TRBD2 matching over 12 bases. This CDR3 has 15 residues. CDR1 and CDR2 (germline): SQVTM, ANQGSEA. V gave up 6 bases and J gave up 9 bases; unmatched junction bases: 12. In nucleotides, the CDR3 is TGCAGCGTCGGTCGTAGACTAGCGGGGGTAGGTGAGCAGTTCTTC. Its protein is CSVGRRLAGVGEQFF.

This sequence joins TRBV7-5 and TRBJ2-2; the D call of TRBD1 is as the table states it, not checked on the DNA. TRBV7-5 is a known pseudogene. The CDR3 contains 19 residues. The CDR3 DNA is TGTGCCAGAAGCTTACCGTGGACAGTTCTAACGAAGTACACCGGGGAGCTGTTTTTT. Translated: CARSLPWTVLTKYTGELFF.

The genes are TRBV5-1 and TRBJ2-1, with TRBD2 identical over 12 bases. Trimming took 5 bases from V and 8 from J; bases not matched to a gene: 5. The CDR3 runs 14 residues. From germline, CDR1 is SGHRS and CDR2 YFSETQ. The CDR3 sequence is CASSWGTSGYEQFF. In DNA, the CDR3 is TGCGCCAGCAGTTGGGGGACTAGCGGGTATGAGCAGTTCTTC.

The chain combines TRBV6-1 with TRBJ2-1, with D tentatively TRBD1 (5 bases). Germline CDR1 MNHNS, CDR2 SASEGT. V was shortened by 4 bases and J by 8 bases, with 12 bases between the two germline ends. CDR3 length: 13 amino acids. The CDR3 region is CASSGAGKDEQFF. The CDR3 DNA follows: TGTGCCAGCAGTGGGGCAGGGAAGGATGAGCAGTTCTTC.

V and J are TRBV6-6 and TRBJ1-1, with 7 positions matching TRBD1. The CDR3 is 15 residues long. The V gene end was trimmed by 10 bases and the J gene end by 1 base; junction bases not matched to a gene: 12. Germline V lookup: CDR1 MNHNY, CDR2 SVGAGI (reference sequence). CDR3 sequence (DNA): TGTGCCACCAGAGACCGGGACAGACCGAACACTGAAGCTTTCTTT. Translation gives CATRDRDRPNTEAFF.

This chain connects TRBV4-1 to TRBJ2-2; TRBD2 matches 9 bases. CDR3 length equals 18 residues. The germline V gene encodes CDR1 MGHRA and CDR2 YSYEKL. V trimming: 1 base; J trimming: 5 bases; junction bases outside the gene matches: 11. The CDR3 nucleotides read TGCGCCAGCAGCCAAGGTCTTAGCGGGGGACTGGGGACCGGGGAGCTGTTTTTT. Amino acid sequence: CASSQGLSGGLGTGELFF.